This T cell receptor beta chain comes out of a study of blood T cell repertoires in COVID-19. In the study overall: PBMCs, B-cell-depleted T cells, or T cells provided the cDNA or gDNA that made up the material.

This clone was observed a few times. Methods used by the authors: It was from reference gene primer amplification that nucleated cell counts were estimated. Here immunoSEQ multiplex PCR was the method, and the copy in TCRdb shows in-frame clones only, minus some. V and J calls and clone size are as listed in that table; D and trimming were resolved from the DNA. The table has about 100,000 clones, roughly 87% seen once. Trimming cost V 7 bases and J 3 bases, with 15 bases left between them. Germline loops: CDR1 MNHEY, CDR2 SMNVEV (reference sequence). The CDR3 length is 14 residues. The TCR sequence derives from a young man in a cohort sampled during active COVID-19. Input material: peripheral blood. The chain joins TRBV27 to TRBJ1-2, with D unclear. This CDR3 reads CASKSLSGDYGYTF. CDR3 nucleotide sequence: TGTGCCAGCAAGAGCCTTTCTGGAGACTATGGCTACACCTTC.